The 21 T cell receptor beta chains in this list originate from one sample, sequenced in a study of blood T cells in healthy people across ages. A sample-barcoded 5' primer and a J-beta primer mix were used in a second PCR of roughly 7 to 12 cycles. TCRdb reanalysed the 5' RACE reads using MiXCR and keeps one entry per CDR3 protein. This sample has approximately 760,000 distinct CDR3 sequences, with 20% to 25% found just once. The sample was also reused in another study, on T cells of mothers and their children.

Sequencing was done on a sample of blood. Receptors were obtained from a boy aged 5 to 17 in good health.

This clonotype was observed a few times. The chain employs TRBV6-1 and TRBJ1-4; a weak D match, TRBD1 (5 bases). This CDR3 is built from 13 residues. Germline V gene sequence: CDR1 MNHNS, CDR2 SASEGT. V lost 6 bases, J lost 7 bases, and 12 bases lay in between. The CDR3 loop reads CASRIRDGEKLFF. The CDR3 DNA reads as TGTGCCAGCAGGATCAGGGACGGTGAAAAACTGTTTTTT.

The chain recombines TRBV3-1 with TRBJ1-2; D ambiguous. This CDR3 region has 16 residues. Germline V gives CDR1 LGHDT, CDR2 YNNKEL (reference sequence). Trimming removed 0 bases at V and 3 bases at J, with 14 bases between. CDR3 residues: CASSQETGSPYYGYTF. The CDR3 nucleotides are TGTGCCAGCAGCCAAGAGACCGGCAGTCCGTACTATGGCTACACCTTC.

In its sample, this clonotype was seen a few times. This chain links TRBV29-1 with TRBJ2-3; 7 bases agree with TRBD2. The CDR3 spans 13 residues. Germline trimming cut 4 bases from V and 4 bases from J; bases unmatched to any gene: 5. CDR1 and CDR2 from the germline V gene are SQVTM and ANQGSEA. The CDR3, as DNA: TGCAGCGTTGGGCGGGGGAGCTCAGATACGCAGTATTTT. Protein product: CSVGRGSSDTQYF.

This clonotype showed up many times. The chain links TRBV12-3 or TRBV12-4 to TRBJ2-2; the D is unclear. CDR3 length: 13 residues. With 6 bases removed from V and 5 bases from J, the gap between germline ends came to 10 bases. CDR3 sequence (DNA): TGTGCCAGCAGCTTACTGGGGACCGGGGAGCTGTTTTTT. This sequence encodes CASSLLGTGELFF.

This chain links TRBV19 with TRBJ1-1; D unresolved. The germline V gene encodes CDR1 LNHDA and CDR2 SQIVND (reference sequence). The CDR3 loop spans 13 amino acids. Trimming removed 7 bases from V and 0 bases from J, with 9 bases in between. CDR3 nucleotides: TGTGCCAGTACCGAGCGGGTGAACACTGAAGCTTTCTTT. It encodes CASTERVNTEAFF.

The chain joins TRBV5-1 to TRBJ2-5, with D possibly being TRBD1 (6 bases). The J call may not be correct, given that the DNA end is closer to TRBJ2-7. Germline V gene lookup returns CDR1 SGHRS and CDR2 YFSETQ. The CDR3 loop spans 17 amino acids. Written as DNA, the CDR3 is TGCGCCAGCAGCCCATGGACAGCCGAAGCCCTTACCTACGAGCAGTACTTC. Amino acids: CASSPWTAEALTYEQYF.

The chain is built from TRBV12-5 and TRBJ1-1; TRBD1 is a possible D gene (6 bases). The CDR3 is 15 residues long. V was clipped by 3 bases and J by 1 base, with 12 bases between them. CDR1 and CDR2 from the germline V gene are LGHNT and FRNRAP. This CDR3 is CASGLPRGGNTEAFF. Here the CDR3 DNA reads TGTGCTAGTGGTTTACCTAGGGGGGGGAACACTGAAGCTTTCTTT.

This clonotype was observed a handful of times. V and J are TRBV11-2 and TRBJ1-3; maybe TRBD1 (5 bases). CDR3 length equals 15 residues. V shed 5 bases and J shed 3 bases, with 14 bases lying between them. Per germline, CDR1 SGHAT and CDR2 FQNNGV. The DNA for the CDR3 is TGTGCCAGCAGCCCAGTCGGGACTCTTGGAAACACCATATATTTT. Protein sequence: CASSPVGTLGNTIYF.

The rearrangement joins TRBV4-1 to TRBJ2-1; 11 bases are a match to TRBD1. Germline V gene data show CDR1 as MGHRA and CDR2 as YSYEKL. This CDR3 spans 16 amino acids. V lost 3 bases to trimming and J lost 8 bases; unmatched junction nucleotides: 9. The CDR3 nucleotides are TGCGCCAGCAGCCACCTCCCGGGACAGGGGGGTGATGAGCAGTTCTTC. Protein product: CASSHLPGQGGDEQFF.

This clonotype appeared many times. This rearrangement joins TRBV7-3 to TRBJ2-1, with 7 positions matching TRBD2. Trimming took 2 bases from V and 5 from J; bases not matched to a gene: 3. From germline, CDR1 is SGHTA and CDR2 FQGTGA. The length of the CDR3 is 14 residues. This CDR3 reads CASSLSGTNNEQFF. The CDR3 DNA sequence: TGTGCCAGCAGCTTATCGGGGACTAACAATGAGCAGTTCTTC.

In its sample, this clonotype was seen a few times. CDR3 region: CASSEALQGYSGNTIYF. CDR3 in DNA: TGTGCCAGCAGTGAAGCGCTCCAGGGATACTCTGGAAACACCATATATTTT. This chain uses TRBV2 with TRBJ1-3; tentative D call: TRBD1 (5 bases). The CDR3 consists of 17 residues. The ends were cut back, 0 bases at V and 0 bases at J, with 12 bases in the middle. The germline V gene encodes CDR1 SNHLY and CDR2 FYNNEI.

The V gene is TRBV7-9, the J gene TRBJ2-2, with D unclear. This CDR3 comprises 14 residues. The V end lost 1 base, the J end lost 3 bases, and 6 bases lay between the germline ends. Germline CDR1 and CDR2: SEHNR and FQNEAQ (reference sequence). CDR3 sequence (DNA): TGTGCCAGCAGCTTAGATCAGTACACCGGGGAGCTGTTTTTT. Amino acid sequence: CASSLDQYTGELFF.

This clonotype has just a few counts. The V gene is TRBV7-6, the J gene TRBJ2-3, with 8 bases identical to TRBD2. The V and J ends lost 3 bases and 6 bases, in that order; junction bases with no gene match: 5. The length of the CDR3 is 14 residues. Germline loops: CDR1 SGHVS, CDR2 FNYEAQ. Written as DNA, the CDR3 is TGTGCCAGCAGCTTCAGCGGGGGTCGGGATACGCAGTATTTT. Its protein is CASSFSGGRDTQYF.

A single count supports this clonotype. This chain connects TRBV20-1 to TRBJ1-2, with a weak D call TRBD1 (5 bases). The CDR3 has 12 residues. Germline assignment: CDR1 DFQATT and CDR2 SNEGSKA (reference sequence). Trimming cost V 6 bases and J 2 bases, with 10 bases left between them. The chain's CDR3 is CSAVDRNYGYTF. CDR3 in DNA: TGCAGTGCCGTAGACAGAAACTATGGCTACACCTTC.

There are a few counts of this clonotype. The chain joins TRBV20-1 to TRBJ2-5; D is unresolved. V lost 4 bases and J 2 bases, leaving 5 bases between the germline ends. The CDR3 sequence is 11 residues long. Germline CDR1 reads DFQATT; CDR2 reads SNEGSKA (reference sequence). This chain's CDR3 is CSATVQETQYF. In nucleotides, the CDR3 is TGCAGTGCTACCGTACAAGAGACCCAGTACTTC.

This sequence joins TRBV5-1 and TRBJ1-1; D gene unclear. In germline, CDR1 is SGHRS, CDR2 YFSETQ. Trimming took 0 bases from V and 6 from J, leaving 12 bases between them. CDR3 size: 14 residues. This chain's CDR3 is CASSLGQTSSEAFF. CDR3 DNA sequence: TGCGCCAGCAGCTTGGGTCAGACGAGCTCTGAAGCTTTCTTT.

This clonotype was picked up a small number of times. This chain links TRBV2 with TRBJ1-4; D unclear. There are 11 residues in the CDR3. The V and J ends lost 6 bases and 7 bases respectively, with 6 bases between them. CDR1 SNHLY and CDR2 FYNNEI come from the germline V gene. CDR3 sequence reads: CASREGEKLFF. CDR3 coding DNA: TGTGCCAGCAGGGAGGGTGAAAAACTGTTTTTT.

The chain is built from TRBV20-1 and TRBJ2-3, with D possibly being TRBD2 (5 bases). This CDR3 contains 11 residues. From germline, CDR1 is DFQATT and CDR2 SNEGSKA (reference sequence). The CDR3 sequence: CSLEGRDTQYF. For the CDR3, the DNA is TGCAGCCTTGAGGGTCGTGATACGCAGTATTTT.

There are a few counts of this clonotype. The rearrangement joins TRBV11-3 to TRBJ2-1; TRBD1 is a possible D gene (6 bases). The V end lost 5 bases, the J end lost 10 bases, and 18 bases lay between the germline ends. The CDR3 consists of 14 residues. CDR1 is SGHNT, CDR2 YENEEA, per germline. Here the CDR3 reads CASSPGAGVSEQFF. The CDR3, as DNA: TGTGCCAGCAGCCCTGGGGCAGGGGTCTCCGAGCAGTTCTTC.

This clonotype was counted between two and nine times. This chain uses TRBV7-2 with TRBJ2-5; 7 bases fit TRBD1. The V gene end was trimmed by 2 bases and the J gene end by 1 base; junction bases not matched to a gene: 4. Germline CDR1 and CDR2: SGHTA and FQGNSA. The CDR3 covers 15 residues. The CDR3 protein is CASSLMGQIQETQYF. DNA of the CDR3: TGTGCCAGCAGCTTAATGGGACAGATCCAAGAGACCCAGTACTTC.

This clonotype was picked up one time. The V and J genes are TRBV29-1 and TRBJ2-1; D remains unclear. Deletions cut 7 bases from V and 8 bases from J, with 18 bases between. There are 13 residues in the CDR3. From germline, CDR1 is SQVTM and CDR2 ANQGSEA. CDR3 bases: TGCAGCGCCCCCGTTGTCGGGTACTATGAGCAGTTCTTC. It yields the protein CSAPVVGYYEQFF.